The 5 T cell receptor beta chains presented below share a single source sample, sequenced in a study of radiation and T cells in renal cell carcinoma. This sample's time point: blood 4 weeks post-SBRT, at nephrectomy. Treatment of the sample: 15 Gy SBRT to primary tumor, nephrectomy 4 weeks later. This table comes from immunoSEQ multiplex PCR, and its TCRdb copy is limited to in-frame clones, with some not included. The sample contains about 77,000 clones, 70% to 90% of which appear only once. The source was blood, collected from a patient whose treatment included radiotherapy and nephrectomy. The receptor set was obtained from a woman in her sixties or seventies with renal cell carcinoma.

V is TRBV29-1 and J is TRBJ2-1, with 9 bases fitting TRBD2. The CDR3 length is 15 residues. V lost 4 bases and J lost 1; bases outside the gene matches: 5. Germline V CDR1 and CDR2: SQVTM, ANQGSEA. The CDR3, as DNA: TGCAGCGTTGGGGCTAGCGGGAAATCCTACAATGAGCAGTTCTTC. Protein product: CSVGASGKSYNEQFF.

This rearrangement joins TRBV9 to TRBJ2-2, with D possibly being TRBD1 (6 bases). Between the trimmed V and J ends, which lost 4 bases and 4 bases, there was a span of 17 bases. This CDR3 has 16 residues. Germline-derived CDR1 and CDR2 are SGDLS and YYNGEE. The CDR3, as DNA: TGTGCCAGCAGCCCTATAGGGGGAGTCGGCACCGGGGAGCTGTTTTTT. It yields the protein CASSPIGGVGTGELFF.

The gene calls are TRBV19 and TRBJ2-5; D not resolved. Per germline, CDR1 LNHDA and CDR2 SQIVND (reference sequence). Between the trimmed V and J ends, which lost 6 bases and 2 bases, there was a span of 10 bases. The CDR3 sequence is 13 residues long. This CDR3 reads CASSPQRQETQYF. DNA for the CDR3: TGTGCCAGTAGCCCACAGCGACAAGAGACCCAGTACTTC.

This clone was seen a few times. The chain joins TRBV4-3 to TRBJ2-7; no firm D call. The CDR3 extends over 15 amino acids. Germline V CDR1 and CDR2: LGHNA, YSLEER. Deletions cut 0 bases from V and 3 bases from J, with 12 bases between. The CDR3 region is CASSQDRSAIYEQYF. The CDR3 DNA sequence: TGCGCCAGCAGCCAAGACAGGTCAGCAATCTACGAGCAGTACTTC.

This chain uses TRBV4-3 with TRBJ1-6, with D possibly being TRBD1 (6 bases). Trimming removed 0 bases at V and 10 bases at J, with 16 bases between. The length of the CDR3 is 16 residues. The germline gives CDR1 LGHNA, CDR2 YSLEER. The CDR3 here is CASSQDLGALWSPLHF. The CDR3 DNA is TGCGCCAGCAGCCAAGATTTGGGGGCCTTATGGTCACCCCTCCACTTT.